These T cell receptor beta chains were read from a single sample in a study of regulatory T cells in long-lasting Graves disease. TCRdb reprocessed the multiplex PCR reads via MiXCR and lists one record per CDR3 protein. The top ten clones hold roughly 10% of a sample with 200,000 to 250,000 distinct CDR3 sequences, approximately 18% of them seen once. The sample was also reused in another study, on T cells in Graves' hyperthyroidism and ophthalmopathy.

Sequencing was performed on peripheral blood mononuclear cells (PBMCs), taken at new diagnosis, from a patient treated with antithyroid drugs. Every receptor here comes from a woman between 25 and 40 years old with Graves disease. CDR3s include the opening cysteine and the closing phenylalanine or tryptophan. The D gene is left open where the match is weak. A row's size may be missing; if present it is once, few, many or a size class.

CASRARRGVGQPQHF,TGTGCCAGCAGGGCCCGGAGGGGAGTCGGCCAGCCCCAGCATTTT,TRBJ1-5,NA,few,TRBV27
CASSTSGVFLETQYF,TGTGCCAGTAGTACTTCAGGCGTCTTCTTGGAGACCCAGTACTTC,TRBJ2-5,NA,many,TRBV19
CATYYIRLGGANVLTF,TGTGCCACCTATTATATCCGGTTAGGTGGGGCCAACGTCCTGACTTTC,TRBJ2-6,NA,NA,TRBV7-9
CASSLALGTGDIQPQHF,TGTGCCAGCAGTTTAGCGCTAGGGACAGGGGATATCCAGCCCCAGCATTTT,TRBJ1-5,TRBD1,many,TRBV12-3/TRBV12-4
CATSREGIPGGYTF,TGTGCCACCAGCAGAGAAGGAATCCCGGGGGGCTACACCTTC,TRBJ1-2,NA,many,TRBV15
CASSVGDLYEQYF,TGTGCCAGCAGCGTAGGCGACCTTTACGAGCAGTACTTC,TRBJ2-7,NA,many,TRBV9
CASDKTGEYEQYF,TGTGCCAGCGACAAGACAGGGGAGTACGAGCAGTACTTC,TRBJ2-7,TRBD1,NA,TRBV2
CASSSGGLNQPQHF,TGTGCCAGCAGCTCAGGGGGACTCAATCAGCCCCAGCATTTT,TRBJ1-5,TRBD1,NA,TRBV7-9
CASTKTGGTEAFF,TGTGCCAGCACCAAGACAGGGGGCACTGAAGCTTTCTTT,TRBJ1-1,TRBD1,many,TRBV6-1
CASREQGTQQETQYF,TGTGCCAGCAGGGAACAGGGGACGCAGCAAGAGACCCAGTACTTC,TRBJ2-5,TRBD1,NA,TRBV2
CASSEAWTAVQETQYF,TGCGCCAGCAGTGAAGCCTGGACAGCGGTCCAAGAGACCCAGTACTTC,TRBJ2-5,NA,many,TRBV10-2
CASRYRDNEQFF,TGCGCCAGCAGATATAGAGACAATGAGCAGTTCTTC,TRBJ2-1,NA,few,TRBV10-2
CSARVVRGSEAFF,TGCAGTGCTAGAGTTGTCAGGGGTTCTGAAGCTTTCTTT,TRBJ1-1,NA,NA,TRBV20-1
CASSHTLQGAPLHF,TGTGCCAGCAGCCATACTCTCCAGGGTGCACCCCTCCACTTT,TRBJ1-6,NA,many,TRBV7-9
CASSYSPKVRTDTQYF,TGTGCCAGCAGTTACTCGCCTAAGGTCCGCACAGATACGCAGTATTTT,TRBJ2-3,NA,few,TRBV6-2/TRBV6-3
CASLLARGVTSTDTQYF,TGTGCCAGCCTCCTCGCCCGGGGAGTGACTAGCACAGATACGCAGTATTTT,TRBJ2-3,NA,few,TRBV11-2
CASSLGQDWSNYGYTF,TGTGCCAGCAGCTTAGGTCAGGACTGGTCTAACTATGGCTACACCTTC,TRBJ1-2,NA,many,TRBV7-2
CASSHDSASTDTQYF,TGTGCCAGCAGCCACGACAGCGCGAGCACAGATACGCAGTATTTT,TRBJ2-3,NA,many,TRBV7-9
CASSSRGGPGYEQYF,TGTGCCAGCAGCTCCCGGGGGGGCCCAGGATACGAGCAGTACTTC,TRBJ2-7,TRBD2,NA,TRBV7-2
CASSDYRIGSEAFF,TGTGCCAGCAGTGATTACAGGATAGGGTCTGAAGCTTTCTTT,TRBJ1-1,NA,many,TRBV2
CATSRSGQGYEQYF,TGTGCCACCAGCAGATCGGGACAGGGGTACGAGCAGTACTTC,TRBJ2-7,TRBD1,many,TRBV15
CASSLGLGGTGTEAFF,TGTGCCAGCTCCCTGGGACTTGGGGGGACTGGCACTGAAGCTTTCTTT,TRBJ1-1,NA,many,TRBV11-2
CAWSIGQLTGELFF,TGTGCCTGGAGTATAGGGCAACTCACCGGGGAGCTGTTTTTT,TRBJ2-2,NA,many,TRBV30
CASSLGGRFNSPLHF,TGTGCCAGCAGTTTGGGGGGCCGGTTTAATTCACCCCTCCACTTT,TRBJ1-6,NA,many,TRBV28
CAHAMGHSSYNEQFF,TGTGCTCACGCGATGGGGCACTCTTCATACAATGAGCAGTTCTTC,TRBJ2-1,NA,many,TRBV30
CASSGAYSGRAYNEQFF,TGTGCCAGCAGTGGGGCTTATAGCGGGAGGGCATACAATGAGCAGTTCTTC,TRBJ2-1,TRBD2,many,TRBV25-1
CATSRDPGGGDTQYF,TGTGCCACCAGCAGAGATCCCGGGGGGGGGGATACGCAGTATTTT,TRBJ2-3,TRBD2,many,TRBV15
CSAREGLDEKLFF,TGCAGTGCTAGGGAGGGTTTGGATGAAAAACTGTTTTTT,TRBJ1-4,NA,many,TRBV20-1
CASSTDSPPYSNQPQHF,TGTGCCAGTAGTACGGACAGCCCCCCTTATAGCAATCAGCCCCAGCATTTT,TRBJ1-5,NA,many,TRBV19
CASRGLGQPNTEAFF,TGTGCCAGCAGGGGACTGGGACAGCCGAACACTGAAGCTTTCTTT,TRBJ1-1,TRBD1,many,TRBV6-1
CSASRAVAVITDSQYF,TGCAGTGCTTCCCGAGCGGTAGCGGTTATCACAGATTCGCAGTATTTT,TRBJ2-3,NA,NA,TRBV20-1
CASRISGDQPQHF,TGTGCCAGCAGGATCTCCGGGGATCAGCCCCAGCATTTT,TRBJ1-5,NA,few,TRBV6-2/TRBV6-3
CASSLIGNYYEQYF,TGTGCCAGCAGTTTGATCGGTAATTACTACGAGCAGTACTTC,TRBJ2-7,NA,many,TRBV28
CASRGTGGSYEQYF,TGTGCCAGCAGGGGGACAGGGGGCTCCTACGAGCAGTACTTC,TRBJ2-7,TRBD1,many,TRBV12-3/TRBV12-4
CASSLLGGGAREQFF,TGTGCCAGCAGCTTGCTTGGCGGGGGGGCAAGGGAGCAGTTCTTC,TRBJ2-1,TRBD2,NA,TRBV5-4